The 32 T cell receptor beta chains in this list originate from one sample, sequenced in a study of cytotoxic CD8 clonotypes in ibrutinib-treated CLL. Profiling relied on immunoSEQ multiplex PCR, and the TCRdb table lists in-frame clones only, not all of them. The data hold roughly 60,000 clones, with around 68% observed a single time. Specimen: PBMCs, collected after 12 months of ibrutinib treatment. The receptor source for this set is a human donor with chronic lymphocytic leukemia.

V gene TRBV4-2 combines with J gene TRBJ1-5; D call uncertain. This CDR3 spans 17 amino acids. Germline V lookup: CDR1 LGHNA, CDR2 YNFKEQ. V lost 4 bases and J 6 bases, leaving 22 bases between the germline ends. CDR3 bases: TGTGCCAGCAGCCTCTCCAATGACATGGAGAAGAGTCAGCCCCAGCATTTT. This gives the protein CASSLSNDMEKSQPQHF.

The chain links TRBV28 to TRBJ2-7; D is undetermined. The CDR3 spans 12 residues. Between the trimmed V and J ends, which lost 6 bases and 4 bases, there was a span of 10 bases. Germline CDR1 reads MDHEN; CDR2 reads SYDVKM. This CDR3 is CASSSPYYEQYF. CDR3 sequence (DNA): TGTGCCAGCAGCTCTCCCTATTACGAGCAGTACTTC.

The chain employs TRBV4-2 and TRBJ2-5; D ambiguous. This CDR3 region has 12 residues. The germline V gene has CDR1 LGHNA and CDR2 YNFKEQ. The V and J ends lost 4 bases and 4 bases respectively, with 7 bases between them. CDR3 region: CASSPPGETQYF. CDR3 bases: TGTGCCAGCAGCCCCCCCGGAGAGACCCAGTACTTC.

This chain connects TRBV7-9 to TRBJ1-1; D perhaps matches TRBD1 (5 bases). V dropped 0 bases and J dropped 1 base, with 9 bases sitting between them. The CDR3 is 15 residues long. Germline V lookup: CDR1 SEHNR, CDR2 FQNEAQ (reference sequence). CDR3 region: CASSLAAGTNTEAFF. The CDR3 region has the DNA TGTGCCAGCAGCTTAGCAGCCGGGACGAACACTGAAGCTTTCTTT.

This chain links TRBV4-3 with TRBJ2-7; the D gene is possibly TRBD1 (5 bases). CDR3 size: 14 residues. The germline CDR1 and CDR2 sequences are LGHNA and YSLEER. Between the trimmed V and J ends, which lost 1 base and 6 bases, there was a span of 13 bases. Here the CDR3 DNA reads TGCGCCAGCAGCCAAGCTTTCCAGGACACCGAGCAGTACTTC. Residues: CASSQAFQDTEQYF.

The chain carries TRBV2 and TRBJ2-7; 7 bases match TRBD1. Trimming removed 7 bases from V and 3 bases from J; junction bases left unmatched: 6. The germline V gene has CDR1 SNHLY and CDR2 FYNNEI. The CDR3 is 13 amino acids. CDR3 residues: CASIGGLSYEQYF. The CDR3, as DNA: TGTGCCAGCATAGGGGGCTTGAGCTACGAGCAGTACTTC.

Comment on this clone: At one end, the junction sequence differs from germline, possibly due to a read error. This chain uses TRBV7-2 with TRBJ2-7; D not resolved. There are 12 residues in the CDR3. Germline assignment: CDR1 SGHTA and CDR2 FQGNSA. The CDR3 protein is CASSQPTYERYF. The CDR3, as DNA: TGTGCCAGCAGCCAGCCCACCTACGAGCGGTACTTC. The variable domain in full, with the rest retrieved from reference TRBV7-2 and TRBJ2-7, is GAGVSQSPSNKVTEKGKDVELRCDPISGHTALYWYRQSLGQGLEFLIYFQGNSAPDKSGLPSDRFSAERTGGSVSTLTIQRTQQEDSAVYLCASSQPTYERYFGPGTRLTVT.

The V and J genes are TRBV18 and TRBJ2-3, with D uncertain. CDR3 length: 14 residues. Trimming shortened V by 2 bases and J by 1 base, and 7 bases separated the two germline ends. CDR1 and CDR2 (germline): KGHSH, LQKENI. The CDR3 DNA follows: TGTGCCAGCTCACCAATGAGCGGCACAGATACGCAGTATTTT. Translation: CASSPMSGTDTQYF.

The CDR3 is CASSLQGLGYTF. In DNA, the CDR3 is TGTGCCAGCAGCTTGCAGGGGCTCGGCTACACCTTC. The chain joins TRBV5-6 to TRBJ1-2, with D perhaps matching TRBD1 (6 bases). Per the germline V gene, CDR1 is SGHDT and CDR2 is YYEEEE. The CDR3 extends over 12 amino acids. Trimming removed 1 base from V and 8 bases from J, with 9 bases in between.

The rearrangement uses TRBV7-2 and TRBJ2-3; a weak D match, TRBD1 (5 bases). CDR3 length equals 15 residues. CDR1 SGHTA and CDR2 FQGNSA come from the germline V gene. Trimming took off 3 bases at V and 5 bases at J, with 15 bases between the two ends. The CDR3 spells CASSFEGATGDTQYF. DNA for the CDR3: TGTGCCAGCAGCTTCGAAGGGGCCACGGGAGATACGCAGTATTTT. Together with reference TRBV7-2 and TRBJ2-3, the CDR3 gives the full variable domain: GAGVSQSPSNKVTEKGKDVELRCDPISGHTALYWYRQSLGQGLEFLIYFQGNSAPDKSGLPSDRFSAERTGGSVSTLTIQRTQQEDSAVYLCASSFEGATGDTQYFGPGTRLTVL.

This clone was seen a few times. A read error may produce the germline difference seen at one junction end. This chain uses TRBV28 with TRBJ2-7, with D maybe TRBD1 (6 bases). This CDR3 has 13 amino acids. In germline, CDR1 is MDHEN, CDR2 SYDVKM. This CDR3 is CAAGDRSQTGQNF. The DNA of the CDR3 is TGTGCCGCTGGGGATCGATCCCAGACAGGACAGAATTTC.

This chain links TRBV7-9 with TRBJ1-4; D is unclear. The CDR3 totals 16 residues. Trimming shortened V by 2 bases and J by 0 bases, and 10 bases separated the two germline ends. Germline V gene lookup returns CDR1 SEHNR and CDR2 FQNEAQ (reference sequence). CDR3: CASSLIVATTNEKLFF. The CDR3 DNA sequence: TGTGCCAGCAGCTTAATCGTGGCCACAACTAATGAAAAACTGTTTTTT.

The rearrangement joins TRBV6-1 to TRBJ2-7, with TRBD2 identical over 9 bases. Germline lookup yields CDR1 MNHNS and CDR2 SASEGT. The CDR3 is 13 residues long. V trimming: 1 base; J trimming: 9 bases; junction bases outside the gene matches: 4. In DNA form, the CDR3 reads TGTGCCAGCAGTGAAGTGGCGGGGGGGCGGCAGTACTTC. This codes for CASSEVAGGRQYF.

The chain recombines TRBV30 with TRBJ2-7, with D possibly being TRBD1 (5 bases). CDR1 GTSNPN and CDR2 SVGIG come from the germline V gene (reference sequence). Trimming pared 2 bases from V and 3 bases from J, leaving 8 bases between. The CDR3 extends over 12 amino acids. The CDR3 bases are TGTGCCTGGAGTAAGACAGTCTACGAGCAGTACTTC. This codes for CAWSKTVYEQYF.

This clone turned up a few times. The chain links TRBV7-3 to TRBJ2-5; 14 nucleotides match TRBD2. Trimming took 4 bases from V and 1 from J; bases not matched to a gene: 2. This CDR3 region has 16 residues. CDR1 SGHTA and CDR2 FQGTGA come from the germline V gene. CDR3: CASSWGTSGGQETQYF. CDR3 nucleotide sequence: TGTGCCAGCAGCTGGGGGACTAGCGGGGGCCAAGAGACCCAGTACTTC.

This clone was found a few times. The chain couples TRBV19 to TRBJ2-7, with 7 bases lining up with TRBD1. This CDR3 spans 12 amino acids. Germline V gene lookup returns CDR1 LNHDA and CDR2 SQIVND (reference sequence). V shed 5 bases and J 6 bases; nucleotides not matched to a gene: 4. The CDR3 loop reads CASSFDRVEQYF. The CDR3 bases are TGTGCCAGTAGTTTCGACAGGGTCGAGCAGTACTTC.

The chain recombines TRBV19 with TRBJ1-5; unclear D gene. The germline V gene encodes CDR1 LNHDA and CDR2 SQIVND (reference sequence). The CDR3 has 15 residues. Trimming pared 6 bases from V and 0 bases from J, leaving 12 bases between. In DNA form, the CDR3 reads TGTGCCAGTAGAATGAGGCAGAGTAGCAATCAGCCCCAGCATTTT. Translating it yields CASRMRQSSNQPQHF.

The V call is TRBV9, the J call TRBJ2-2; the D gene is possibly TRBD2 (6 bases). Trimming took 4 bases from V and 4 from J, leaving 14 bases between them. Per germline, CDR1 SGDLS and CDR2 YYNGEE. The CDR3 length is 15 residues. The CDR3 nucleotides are TGTGCCAGCAGCCCATCGGGGACTCTCACCGGGGAGCTGTTTTTT. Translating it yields CASSPSGTLTGELFF.

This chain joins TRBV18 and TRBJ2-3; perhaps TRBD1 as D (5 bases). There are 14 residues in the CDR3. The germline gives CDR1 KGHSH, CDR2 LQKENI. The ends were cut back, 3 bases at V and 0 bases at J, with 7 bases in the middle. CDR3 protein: CASSPDSSTDTQYF. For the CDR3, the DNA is TGTGCCAGCTCACCTGACAGCAGCACAGATACGCAGTATTTT.

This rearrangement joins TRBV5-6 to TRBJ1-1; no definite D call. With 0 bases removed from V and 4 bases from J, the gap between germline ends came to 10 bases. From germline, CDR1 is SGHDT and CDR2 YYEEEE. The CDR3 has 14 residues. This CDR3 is CASSLDRISTEAFF. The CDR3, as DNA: TGTGCCAGCAGCTTGGACCGGATTAGCACTGAAGCTTTCTTT.

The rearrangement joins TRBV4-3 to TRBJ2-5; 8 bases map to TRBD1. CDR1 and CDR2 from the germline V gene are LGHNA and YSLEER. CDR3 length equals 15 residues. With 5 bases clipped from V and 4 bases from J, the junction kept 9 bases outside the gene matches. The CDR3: CASSEITGGIETQYF. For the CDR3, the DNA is TGCGCCAGCAGCGAGATCACAGGGGGAATAGAGACCCAGTACTTC.

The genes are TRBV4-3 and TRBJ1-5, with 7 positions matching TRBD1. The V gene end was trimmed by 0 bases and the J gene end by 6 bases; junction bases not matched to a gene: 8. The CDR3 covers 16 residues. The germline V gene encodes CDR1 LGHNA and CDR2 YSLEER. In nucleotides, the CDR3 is TGCGCCAGCAGCCAAGATCAAGGGGGCCTAGGTCAGCCCCAGCATTTT. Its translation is CASSQDQGGLGQPQHF.

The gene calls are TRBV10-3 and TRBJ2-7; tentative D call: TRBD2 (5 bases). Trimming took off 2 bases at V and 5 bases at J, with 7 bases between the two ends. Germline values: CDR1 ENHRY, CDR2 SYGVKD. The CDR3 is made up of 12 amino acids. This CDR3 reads CAISERGHEQYF. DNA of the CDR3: TGTGCCATCAGTGAGCGGGGTCACGAGCAGTACTTC.

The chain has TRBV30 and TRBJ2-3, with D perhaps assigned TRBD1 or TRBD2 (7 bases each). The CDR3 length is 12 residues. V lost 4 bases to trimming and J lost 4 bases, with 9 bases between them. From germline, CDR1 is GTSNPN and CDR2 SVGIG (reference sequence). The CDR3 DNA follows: TGTGCCTGGACAGGGGGGGCAGATACGCAGTATTTT. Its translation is CAWTGGADTQYF.

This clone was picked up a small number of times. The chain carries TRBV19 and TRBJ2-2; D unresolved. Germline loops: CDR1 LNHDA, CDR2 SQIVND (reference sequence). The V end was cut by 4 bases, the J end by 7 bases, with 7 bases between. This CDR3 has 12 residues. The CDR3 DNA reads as TGTGCCAGTAGTACGAGTGGCGGGGAGCTGTTTTTT. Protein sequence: CASSTSGGELFF.

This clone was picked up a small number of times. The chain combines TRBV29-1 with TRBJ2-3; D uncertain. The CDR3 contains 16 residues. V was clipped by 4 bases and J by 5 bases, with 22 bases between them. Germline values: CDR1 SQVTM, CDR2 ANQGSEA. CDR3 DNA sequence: TGCAGCGTTGTAGGCCCGGTGATGGGATGGGGAGATACGCAGTATTTT. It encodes CSVVGPVMGWGDTQYF.

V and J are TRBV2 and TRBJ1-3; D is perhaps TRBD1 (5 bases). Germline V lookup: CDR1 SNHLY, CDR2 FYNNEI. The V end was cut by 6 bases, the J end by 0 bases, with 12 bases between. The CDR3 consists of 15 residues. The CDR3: CASRVRGGSGNTIYF. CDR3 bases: TGTGCCAGCAGGGTACGTGGGGGCTCTGGAAACACCATATATTTT.

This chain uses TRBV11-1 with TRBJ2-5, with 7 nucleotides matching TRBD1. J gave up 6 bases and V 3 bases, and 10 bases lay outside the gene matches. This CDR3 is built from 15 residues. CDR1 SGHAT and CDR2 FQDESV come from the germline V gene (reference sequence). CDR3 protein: CASSFETGMRKTQYF. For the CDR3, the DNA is TGTGCCAGCAGCTTCGAGACAGGGATGAGGAAGACCCAGTACTTC.

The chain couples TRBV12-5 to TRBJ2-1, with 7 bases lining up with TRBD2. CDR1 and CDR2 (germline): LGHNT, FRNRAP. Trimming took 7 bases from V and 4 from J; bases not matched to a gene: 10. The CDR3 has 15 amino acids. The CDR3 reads CASAIRAGEYNEQFF. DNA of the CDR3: TGTGCTAGTGCCATACGGGCGGGAGAGTACAATGAGCAGTTCTTC. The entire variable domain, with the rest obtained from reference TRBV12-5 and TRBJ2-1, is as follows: DARVTQTPRHKVTEMGQEVTMRCQPILGHNTVFWYRQTMMQGLELLAYFRNRAPLDDSGMPKDRFSAEMPDATLATLKIQPSEPRDSAVYFCASAIRAGEYNEQFFGPGTRLTVL.

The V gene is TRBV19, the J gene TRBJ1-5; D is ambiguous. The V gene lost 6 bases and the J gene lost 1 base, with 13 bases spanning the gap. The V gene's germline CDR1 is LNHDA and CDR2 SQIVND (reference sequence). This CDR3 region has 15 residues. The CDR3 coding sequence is TGTGCCAGTAGCCAAAACTCGGGGAGCAATCAGCCCCAGCATTTT. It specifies CASSQNSGSNQPQHF.

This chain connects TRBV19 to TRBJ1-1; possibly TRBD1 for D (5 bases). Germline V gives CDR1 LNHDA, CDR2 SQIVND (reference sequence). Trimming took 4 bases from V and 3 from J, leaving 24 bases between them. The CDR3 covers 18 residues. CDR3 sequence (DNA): TGTGCCAGTAGTAGGGGGGTCGGAGGGCGAGGAATGGACACTGAAGCTTTCTTT. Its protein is CASSRGVGGRGMDTEAFF.

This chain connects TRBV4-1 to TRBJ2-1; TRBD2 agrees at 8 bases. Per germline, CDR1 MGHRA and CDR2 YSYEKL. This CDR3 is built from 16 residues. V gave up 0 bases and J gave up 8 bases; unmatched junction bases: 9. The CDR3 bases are TGCGCCAGCAGCCAAGATCGGGTAGCGGGAAACGATGAGCAGTTCTTC. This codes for CASSQDRVAGNDEQFF.